This T cell receptor (beta chain) was retrieved from a study of blood T cell repertoires in COVID-19. About the study: T cells, B-cell-depleted T cells, or PBMCs provided the cDNA or gDNA that served as material.

How the authors handled the data: Researchers report that nucleated cell counts were estimated from reference gene primer amplification. TCRdb's copy holds only in-frame clones and misses some; the assay was immunoSEQ multiplex PCR. V and J calls and clone size are as listed in that table; D and trimming were resolved from the DNA. The repertoire holds under 250,000 clones, with 83% as singletons. Germline V gives CDR1 KGHSH, CDR2 LQKENI. The CDR3 totals 14 residues. Germline trimming cut 3 bases from V and 6 bases from J; bases unmatched to any gene: 6. The source is a human donor in a cohort sampled during active COVID-19. Sequenced sample: peripheral blood. The chain recombines TRBV18 with TRBJ2-7; 9 nucleotides align to TRBD1. The CDR3 here is CASSPGTGRREQYF. Written as DNA, the CDR3 is TGTGCCAGCTCACCCGGGACAGGGCGTCGCGAGCAGTACTTC. Full variable domain (missing parts from reference TRBV18 and TRBJ2-7): NAGVMQNPRHLVRRRGQEARLRCSPMKGHSHVYWYRQLPEEGLKFMVYLQKENIIDESGMPKERFSAEFPKEGPSILRIQQVVRGDSAAYFCASSPGTGRREQYFGPGTRLTVT.